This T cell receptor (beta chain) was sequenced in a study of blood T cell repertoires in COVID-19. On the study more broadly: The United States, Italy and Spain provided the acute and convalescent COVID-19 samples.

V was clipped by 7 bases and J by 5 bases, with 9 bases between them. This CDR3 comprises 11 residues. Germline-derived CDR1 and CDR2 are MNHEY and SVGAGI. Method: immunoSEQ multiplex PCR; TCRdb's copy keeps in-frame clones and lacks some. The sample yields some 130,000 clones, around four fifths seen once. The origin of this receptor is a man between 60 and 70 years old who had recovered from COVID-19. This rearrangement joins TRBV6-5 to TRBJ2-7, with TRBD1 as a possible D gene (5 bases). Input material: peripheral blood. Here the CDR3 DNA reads TGTGCCAGCAATACAGGACACGAGCAGTACTTC. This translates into CASNTGHEQYF.